This TCR beta chain emerged from a study of T cells in Graves' hyperthyroidism and ophthalmopathy. Study context: Before treatment of any kind, peripheral blood was taken at initial diagnosis.

Germline V gene sequence: CDR1 SNHLY, CDR2 FYNNEI. V was trimmed by 0 bases and J by 0 bases, leaving 9 bases between them. The CDR3 runs 16 residues. The source material, RNA transcripts, was used to amplify TCR beta CDR3 regions. Carried out on the TCR CDR3, a first-round RT-PCR used the HTBI primer set. Via MiXCR, TCRdb re-called the multiplex PCR reads, giving one row per CDR3 protein. The sample shows 350,000 to 450,000 distinct CDR3 sequences, around 15% of them seen only once. What was sequenced was blood. The sequence came from a man aged 45 to 65 with Graves' ophthalmopathy. The rearrangement uses TRBV2 and TRBJ2-1; no clear D gene. CDR3 protein: CASSEAEPSSYNEQFF. CDR3 bases: TGTGCCAGCAGTGAAGCGGAGCCAAGCTCCTACAATGAGCAGTTCTTC.